Described below is a single T cell receptor beta chain sequence and its context. The data derive from a study of blood T cell repertoires in COVID-19. Source study methods: Scientists estimated how many nucleated cells there were by amplifying reference gene primers. Method: immunoSEQ multiplex PCR; TCRdb's copy keeps in-frame clones and lacks some. The DNA gave D and trimming, while V, J and clone size come from that table. The table includes tens of thousands of clones, about 87% detected once. V dropped 6 bases and J dropped 11; count of bases not matched to a gene: 17. The V gene's germline CDR1 is MDHEN and CDR2 SYDVKM. CDR3 length equals 16 residues.

The genes are TRBV28 and TRBJ1-5, with 9 bases fitting TRBD1. This receptor was taken from a man older than 75 with acute or convalescent COVID-19. Sequencing was performed on peripheral blood. Here the CDR3 DNA reads TGTGCCAGCAGAGCCTTGGGACAGGGAAAAGGAATGGCCCAGCATTTT. Translation gives CASRALGQGKGMAQHF.